One sample yielded the 8 T cell receptor beta chains listed below, sequenced in a study of graft-versus-host responses after intestinal transplantation (dated by TCRdb to about 2021). The library was generated by the immunoSEQ multiplex PCR assay. In its TCRdb copy, this immuneACCESS table keeps in-frame sequences only and misses some clones. Where compared with another copy, unresolved V genes explain less than half of these, and the others have no known cause. The sample contains some 4,400 clones, around 30% of them found a single time. The ten biggest clones cover 4% to 5% of the sample. The time point label on this specimen signifies: cells obtained before transplantation from donor or recipient. The input for sequencing was alloreactive CD4+ T cells from a mixed lymphocyte reaction culture, taken before intestinal transplant. In light of the paper, this sample's cell subset or site label describes: CFSE-low proliferating T cells sorted from roughly 6-day pre-transplant mixed lymphocyte reaction (GvH or HvG direction). Source of these receptors: a human patient who received an intestinal transplant.

This clone was detected only once. CDR3 protein: CASSVTGGNQPQHF. The CDR3 nucleotides read TGTGCCAGCAGTGTGACAGGGGGGAATCAGCCCCAGCATTTT. The V and J genes are TRBV2 and TRBJ1-5, with 9 bases lining up with TRBD1. The CDR3 is made up of 14 amino acids. Germline assignment: CDR1 SNHLY and CDR2 FYNNEI. The ends lost 4 bases at V and 4 bases at J; junction bases unmatched: 2.

This clone rates as medium-sized. The genes are TRBV5-4 and TRBJ2-7; TRBD1 agrees at 8 bases. This CDR3 is 18 amino acids long. The ends lost 0 bases at V and 4 bases at J; junction bases unmatched: 15. CDR1 SGHNT and CDR2 YYREEE come from the germline V gene (reference sequence). The CDR3 nucleotides read TGTGCCAGCAGCTTGGGGACAGGGATCAAGATGAGACTTTACGAGCAGTACTTC. It encodes CASSLGTGIKMRLYEQYF. The whole variable domain, filled in from reference TRBV5-4 and TRBJ2-7, reads ETGVTQSPTHLIKTRGQQVTLRCSSQSGHNTVSWYQQALGQGPQFIFQYYREEENGRGNFPPRFSGLQFPNYSSELNVNALELDDSALYLCASSLGTGIKMRLYEQYFGPGTRLTVT.

This clone has more than one count but fewer than ten. The chain carries TRBV9 and TRBJ2-3; TRBD1 matches 10 bases. CDR3 length: 17 amino acids. Trimming took 3 bases from V and 2 from J; bases not matched to a gene: 9. CDR1 is SGDLS and CDR2 is YYNGEE in the germline V gene. The chain's CDR3 is CASSETTGGIVTDTQYF. The CDR3 nucleotides are TGTGCCAGCAGCGAAACGACAGGGGGCATTGTCACAGATACGCAGTATTTT.

The chain carries TRBV7-9 and TRBJ2-2, with 10 bases identical to TRBD2. V shed 5 bases, J shed 6 bases, and the junction held 12 bases outside the gene matches. The CDR3 covers 17 residues. Germline CDR1 reads SEHNR; CDR2 reads FQNEAQ (reference sequence). The CDR3 DNA reads TGTGCCAGCAGCCTCCCGGGACTAGCGTCGGTGGCCGGGGAGCTGTTTTTT. It yields the protein CASSLPGLASVAGELFF.

The chain combines TRBV7-8 with TRBJ2-5; D remains unclear. V lost 1 base, J lost 0 bases, and 9 bases lay in between. The CDR3 is made up of 15 amino acids. The germline CDR1 and CDR2 sequences are SGHVS and FQNEAQ. The DNA for the CDR3 is TGTGCCAGCAGCTTAGGAGCTATCTACCAAGAGACCCAGTACTTC. Its translation is CASSLGAIYQETQYF.

This clone is labeled large. The chain combines TRBV2 with TRBJ1-3, with 8 bases that match TRBD1. V dropped 5 bases and J dropped 0; count of bases not matched to a gene: 3. The CDR3 is 15 amino acids. Germline CDR1 is SNHLY and CDR2 is FYNNEI. The CDR3 bases are TGTGCCAGCAGTAGAGACAGGGGCTCTGGAAACACCATATATTTT. It is translated as CASSRDRGSGNTIYF.

This clone is medium-sized (0.01 to 0.1%). J is TRBJ2-7 and V is TRBV2; 11 bases line up with TRBD2. J gave up 2 bases and V 4 bases, and 1 base lay outside the gene matches. This CDR3 is built from 14 residues. Germline CDR1 reads SNHLY; CDR2 reads FYNNEI. The CDR3 DNA is TGTGCCAGCAGTGTACTAGCGGGGGCCTACGAGCAGTACTTC. Translated: CASSVLAGAYEQYF. The full variable domain, its missing parts supplied by reference TRBV2 and TRBJ2-7, is EPEVTQTPSHQVTQMGQEVILRCVPISNHLYFYWYRQILGQKVEFLVSFYNNEISEKSEIFDDQFSVERPDGSNFTLKIRSTKLEDSAMYFCASSVLAGAYEQYFGPGTRLTVT.

The J gene is TRBJ1-1, the V gene TRBV10-1; D might be TRBD1 (6 bases). The germline V gene encodes CDR1 WNHNN and CDR2 SYGVQD (reference sequence). V was clipped by 0 bases and J by 6 bases, with 8 bases between them. The CDR3 length is 13 residues. The CDR3 coding sequence is TGCGCCAGCAGTGAGTCGGGGGGCCCTGAAGCTTTCTTT. Translated: CASSESGGPEAFF.